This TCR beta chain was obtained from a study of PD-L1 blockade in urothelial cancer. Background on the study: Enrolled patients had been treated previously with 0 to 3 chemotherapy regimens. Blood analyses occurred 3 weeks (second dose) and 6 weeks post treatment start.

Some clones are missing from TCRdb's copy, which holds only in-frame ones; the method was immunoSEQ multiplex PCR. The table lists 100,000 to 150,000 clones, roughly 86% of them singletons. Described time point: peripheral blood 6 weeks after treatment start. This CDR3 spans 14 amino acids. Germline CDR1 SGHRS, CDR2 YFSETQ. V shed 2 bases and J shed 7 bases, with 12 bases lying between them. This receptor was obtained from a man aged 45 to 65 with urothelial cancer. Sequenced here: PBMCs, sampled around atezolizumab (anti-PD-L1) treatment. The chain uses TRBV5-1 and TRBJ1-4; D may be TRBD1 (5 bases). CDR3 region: CASSFKIGGEKLFF. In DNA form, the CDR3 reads TGCGCCAGCAGCTTTAAGATCGGGGGTGAAAAACTGTTTTTT.